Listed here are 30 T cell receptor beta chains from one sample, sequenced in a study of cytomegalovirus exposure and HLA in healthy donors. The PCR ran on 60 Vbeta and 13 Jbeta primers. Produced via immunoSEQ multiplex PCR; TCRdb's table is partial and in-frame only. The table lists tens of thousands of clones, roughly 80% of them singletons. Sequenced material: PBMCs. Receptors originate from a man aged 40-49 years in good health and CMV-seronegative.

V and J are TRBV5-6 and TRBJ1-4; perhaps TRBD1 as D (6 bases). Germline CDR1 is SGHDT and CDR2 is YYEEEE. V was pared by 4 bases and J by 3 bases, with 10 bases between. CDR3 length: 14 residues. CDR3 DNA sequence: TGTGCCAGCAGCACTGGACAGCCTAATGAAAAACTGTTTTTT. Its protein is CASSTGQPNEKLFF.

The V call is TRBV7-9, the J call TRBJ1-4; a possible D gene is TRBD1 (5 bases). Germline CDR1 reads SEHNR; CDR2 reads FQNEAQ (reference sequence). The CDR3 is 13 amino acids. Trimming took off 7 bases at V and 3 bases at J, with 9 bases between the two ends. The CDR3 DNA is TGTGCCAGCACCAGGGACTCTAATGAAAAACTGTTTTTT. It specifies CASTRDSNEKLFF.

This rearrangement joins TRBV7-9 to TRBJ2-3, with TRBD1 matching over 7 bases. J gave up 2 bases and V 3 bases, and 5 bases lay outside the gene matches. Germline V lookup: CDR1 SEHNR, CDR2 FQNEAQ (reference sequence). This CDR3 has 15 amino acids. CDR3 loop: CASSFNRGDTDTQYF. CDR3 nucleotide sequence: TGTGCCAGCAGCTTTAACAGGGGAGACACAGATACGCAGTATTTT.

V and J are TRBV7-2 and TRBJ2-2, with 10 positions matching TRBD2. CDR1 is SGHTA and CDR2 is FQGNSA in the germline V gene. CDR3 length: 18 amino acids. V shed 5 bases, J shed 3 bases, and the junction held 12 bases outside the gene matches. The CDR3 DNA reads TGTGCCAGCAGCCCTAAGGGTGGGACTAGCGTATACACCGGGGAGCTGTTTTTT. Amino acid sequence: CASSPKGGTSVYTGELFF.

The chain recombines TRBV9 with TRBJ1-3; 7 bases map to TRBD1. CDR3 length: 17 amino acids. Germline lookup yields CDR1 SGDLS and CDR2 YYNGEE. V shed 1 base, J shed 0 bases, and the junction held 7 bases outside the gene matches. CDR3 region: CASSVNRGISSGNTIYF. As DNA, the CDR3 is TGTGCCAGCAGCGTAAACAGGGGCATCTCCTCTGGAAACACCATATATTTT.

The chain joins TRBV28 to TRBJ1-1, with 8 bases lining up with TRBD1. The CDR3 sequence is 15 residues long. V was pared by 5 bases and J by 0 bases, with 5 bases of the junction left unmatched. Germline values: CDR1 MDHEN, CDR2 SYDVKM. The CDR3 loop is CASSLGQGMNTEAFF. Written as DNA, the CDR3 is TGTGCCAGCAGTCTAGGACAGGGTATGAACACTGAAGCTTTCTTT.

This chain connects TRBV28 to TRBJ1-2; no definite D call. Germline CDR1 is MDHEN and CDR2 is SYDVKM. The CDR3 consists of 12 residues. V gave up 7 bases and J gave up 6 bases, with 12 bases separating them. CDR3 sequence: CASTTFPDGYTF. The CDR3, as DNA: TGTGCCAGCACCACCTTCCCGGATGGCTACACCTTC.

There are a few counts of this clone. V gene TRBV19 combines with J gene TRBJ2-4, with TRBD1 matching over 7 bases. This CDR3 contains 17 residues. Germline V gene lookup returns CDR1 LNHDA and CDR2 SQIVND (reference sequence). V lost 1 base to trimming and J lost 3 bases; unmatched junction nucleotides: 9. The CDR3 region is CASSIANRGMDKNIQYF. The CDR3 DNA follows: TGTGCCAGTAGTATAGCAAACAGGGGAATGGACAAAAACATTCAGTACTTC.

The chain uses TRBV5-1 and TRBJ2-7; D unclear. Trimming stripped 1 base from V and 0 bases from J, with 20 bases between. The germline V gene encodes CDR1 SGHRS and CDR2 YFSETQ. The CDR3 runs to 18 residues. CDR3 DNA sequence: TGCGCCAGCAGCTTGTTCAGTTTTTCAGGATCCAGCTCCTACGAGCAGTACTTC. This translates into CASSLFSFSGSSSYEQYF. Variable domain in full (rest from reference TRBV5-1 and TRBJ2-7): KAGVTQTPRYLIKTRGQQVTLSCSPISGHRSVSWYQQTPGQGLQFLFEYFSETQRNKGNFPGRFSGRQFSNSRSEMNVSTLELGDSALYLCASSLFSFSGSSSYEQYFGPGTRLTVT.

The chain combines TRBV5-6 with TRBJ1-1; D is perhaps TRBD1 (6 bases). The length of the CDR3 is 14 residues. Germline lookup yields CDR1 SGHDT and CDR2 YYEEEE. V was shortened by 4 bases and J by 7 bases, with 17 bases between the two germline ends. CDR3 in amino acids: CASSRQGRGFEAFF. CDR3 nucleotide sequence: TGTGCCAGCAGCCGCCAAGGCAGGGGTTTTGAAGCTTTCTTT.

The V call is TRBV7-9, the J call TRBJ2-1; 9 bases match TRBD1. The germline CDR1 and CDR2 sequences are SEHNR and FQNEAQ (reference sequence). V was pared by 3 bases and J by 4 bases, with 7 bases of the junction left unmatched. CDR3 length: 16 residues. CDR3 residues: CASSFRGQGPYNEQFF. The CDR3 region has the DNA TGTGCCAGCAGCTTTAGGGGACAGGGCCCTTACAATGAGCAGTTCTTC.

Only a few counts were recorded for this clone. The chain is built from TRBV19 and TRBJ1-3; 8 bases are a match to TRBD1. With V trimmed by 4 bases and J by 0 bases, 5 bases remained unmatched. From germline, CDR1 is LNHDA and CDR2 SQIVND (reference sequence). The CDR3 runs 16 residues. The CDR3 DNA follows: TGTGCCAGTAGTACGGACAGGGTCAACTCTGGAAACACCATATATTTT. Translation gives CASSTDRVNSGNTIYF.

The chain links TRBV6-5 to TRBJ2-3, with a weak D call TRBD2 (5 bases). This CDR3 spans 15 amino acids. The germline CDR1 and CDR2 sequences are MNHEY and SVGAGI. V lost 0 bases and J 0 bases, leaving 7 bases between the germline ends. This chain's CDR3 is CASSYSIASTDTQYF. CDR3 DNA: TGTGCCAGCAGTTACTCGATAGCGAGCACAGATACGCAGTATTTT.

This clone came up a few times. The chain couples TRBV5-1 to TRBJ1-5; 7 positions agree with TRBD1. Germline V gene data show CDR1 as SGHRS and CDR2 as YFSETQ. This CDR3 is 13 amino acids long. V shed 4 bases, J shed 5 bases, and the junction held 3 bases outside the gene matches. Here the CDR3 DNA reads TGCGCCAGCAGCCTTCAGGGGGATCAGCCCCAGCATTTT. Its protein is CASSLQGDQPQHF.

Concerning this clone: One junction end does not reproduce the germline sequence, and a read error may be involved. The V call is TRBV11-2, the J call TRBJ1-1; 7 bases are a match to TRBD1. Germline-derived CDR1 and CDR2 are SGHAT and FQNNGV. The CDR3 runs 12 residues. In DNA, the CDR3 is TGTGCCAGCAGCCCTACAGGGGCCCGAATTATCTTT. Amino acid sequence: CASSPTGARIIF.

In DNA, the CDR3 is TGTGCCAGCAGTGAAGGAGGGACTAGTATCCGCTACGAGCAGTACTTC. Its protein product is CASSEGGTSIRYEQYF. The V gene is TRBV2, the J gene TRBJ2-7, with TRBD2 matching 8 bases. The V and J ends lost 1 base and 3 bases, in that order; junction bases with no gene match: 8. The length of the CDR3 is 16 residues. Germline V gene sequence: CDR1 SNHLY, CDR2 FYNNEI.

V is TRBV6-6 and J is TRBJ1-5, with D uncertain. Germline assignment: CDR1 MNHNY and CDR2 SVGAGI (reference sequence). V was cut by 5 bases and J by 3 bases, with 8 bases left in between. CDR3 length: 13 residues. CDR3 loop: CASSPGVNQPQHF. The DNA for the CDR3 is TGTGCCAGCAGTCCAGGTGTCAATCAGCCCCAGCATTTT.

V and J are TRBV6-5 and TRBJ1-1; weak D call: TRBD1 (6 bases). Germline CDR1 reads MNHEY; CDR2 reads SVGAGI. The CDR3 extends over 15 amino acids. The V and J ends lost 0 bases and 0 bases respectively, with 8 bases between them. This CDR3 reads CASSYSGGVNTEAFF. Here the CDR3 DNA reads TGTGCCAGCAGTTACTCTGGGGGCGTGAACACTGAAGCTTTCTTT.

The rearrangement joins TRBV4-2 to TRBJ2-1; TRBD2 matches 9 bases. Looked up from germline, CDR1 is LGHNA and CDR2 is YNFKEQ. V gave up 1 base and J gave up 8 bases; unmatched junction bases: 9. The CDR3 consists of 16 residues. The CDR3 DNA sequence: TGTGCCAGCAGCCAAGCTAGCGGGAAAGGATCATATGAGCAGTTCTTC. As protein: CASSQASGKGSYEQFF.

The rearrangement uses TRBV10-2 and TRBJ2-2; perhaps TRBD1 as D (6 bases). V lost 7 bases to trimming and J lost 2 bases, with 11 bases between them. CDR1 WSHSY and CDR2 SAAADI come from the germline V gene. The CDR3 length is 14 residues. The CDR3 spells CASTEQGNTGELFF. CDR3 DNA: TGCGCCAGCACGGAACAGGGTAACACCGGGGAGCTGTTTTTT.

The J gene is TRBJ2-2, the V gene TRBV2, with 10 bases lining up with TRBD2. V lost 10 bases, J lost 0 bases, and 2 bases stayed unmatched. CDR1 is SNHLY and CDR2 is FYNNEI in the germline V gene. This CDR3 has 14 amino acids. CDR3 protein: CATLAGSNTGELFF. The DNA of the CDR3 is TGTGCCACACTAGCGGGGTCGAACACCGGGGAGCTGTTTTTT.

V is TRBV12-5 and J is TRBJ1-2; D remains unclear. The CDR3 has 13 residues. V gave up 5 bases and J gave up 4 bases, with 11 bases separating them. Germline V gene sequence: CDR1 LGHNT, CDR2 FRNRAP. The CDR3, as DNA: TGTGCTAGTGGTGCCGACACATTCTATGGCTACACCTTC. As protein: CASGADTFYGYTF. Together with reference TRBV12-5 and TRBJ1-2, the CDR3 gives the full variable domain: DARVTQTPRHKVTEMGQEVTMRCQPILGHNTVFWYRQTMMQGLELLAYFRNRAPLDDSGMPKDRFSAEMPDATLATLKIQPSEPRDSAVYFCASGADTFYGYTFGSGTRLTVV.

In DNA form, the CDR3 reads TGTGCCAGCAGTGAAGCGATAACTAGCGGTGGAGATACGCAGTATTTT. Translation: CASSEAITSGGDTQYF. J is TRBJ2-3 and V is TRBV6-1; TRBD2 matches 8 bases. The germline V gene encodes CDR1 MNHNS and CDR2 SASEGT. V lost 0 bases and J lost 5; bases outside the gene matches: 7. This CDR3 comprises 16 residues.

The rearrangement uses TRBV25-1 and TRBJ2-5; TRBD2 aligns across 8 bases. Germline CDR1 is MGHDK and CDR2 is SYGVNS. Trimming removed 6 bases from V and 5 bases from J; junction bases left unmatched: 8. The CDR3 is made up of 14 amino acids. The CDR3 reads CASSTRGGSETQYF. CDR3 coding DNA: TGTGCCAGCAGCACTCGCGGGGGGTCCGAGACCCAGTACTTC.

DNA of the CDR3: TGTGCCAGCAGCTCTCGAACAGTTTATGGCTACACCTTC. It yields the protein CASSSRTVYGYTF. The chain employs TRBV7-8 and TRBJ1-2; D is ambiguous. There are 13 residues in the CDR3. CDR1 SGHVS and CDR2 FQNEAQ come from the germline V gene. V was cut by 4 bases and J by 5 bases, with 11 bases left in between.

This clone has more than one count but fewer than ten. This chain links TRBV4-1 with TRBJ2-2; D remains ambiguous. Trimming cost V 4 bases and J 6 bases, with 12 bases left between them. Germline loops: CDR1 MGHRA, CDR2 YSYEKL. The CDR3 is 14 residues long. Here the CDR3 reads CASSLRVLPGELFF. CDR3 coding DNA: TGCGCCAGCAGCCTACGGGTTCTACCCGGGGAGCTGTTTTTT.

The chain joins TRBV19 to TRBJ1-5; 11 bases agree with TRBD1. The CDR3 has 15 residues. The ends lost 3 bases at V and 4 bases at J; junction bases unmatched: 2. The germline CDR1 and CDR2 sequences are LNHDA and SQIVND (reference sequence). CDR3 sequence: CASSIGQGANQPQHF. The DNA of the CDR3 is TGTGCCAGTAGTATCGGACAGGGGGCTAATCAGCCCCAGCATTTT.

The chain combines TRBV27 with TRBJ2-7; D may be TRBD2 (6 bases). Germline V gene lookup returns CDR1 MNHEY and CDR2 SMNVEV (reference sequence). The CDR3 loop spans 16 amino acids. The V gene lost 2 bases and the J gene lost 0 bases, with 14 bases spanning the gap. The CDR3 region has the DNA TGTGCCAGCAGTTTAAATCAGCGGGCGAGCTCCTACGAGCAGTACTTC. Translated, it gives CASSLNQRASSYEQYF.

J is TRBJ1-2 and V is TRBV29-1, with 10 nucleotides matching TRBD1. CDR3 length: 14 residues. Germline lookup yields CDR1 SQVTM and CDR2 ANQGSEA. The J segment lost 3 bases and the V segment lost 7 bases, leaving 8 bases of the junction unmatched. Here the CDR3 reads CSARRDRGDYGYTF. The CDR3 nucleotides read TGCAGCGCACGCCGGGACAGGGGCGACTATGGCTACACCTTC.

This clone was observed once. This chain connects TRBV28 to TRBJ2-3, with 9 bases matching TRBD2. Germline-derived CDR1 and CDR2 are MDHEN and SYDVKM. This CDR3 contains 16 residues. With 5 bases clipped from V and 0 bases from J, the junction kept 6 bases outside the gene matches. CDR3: CASSQLSGGSTDTQYF. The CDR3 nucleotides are TGTGCCAGCAGTCAACTTAGCGGGGGAAGCACAGATACGCAGTATTTT.